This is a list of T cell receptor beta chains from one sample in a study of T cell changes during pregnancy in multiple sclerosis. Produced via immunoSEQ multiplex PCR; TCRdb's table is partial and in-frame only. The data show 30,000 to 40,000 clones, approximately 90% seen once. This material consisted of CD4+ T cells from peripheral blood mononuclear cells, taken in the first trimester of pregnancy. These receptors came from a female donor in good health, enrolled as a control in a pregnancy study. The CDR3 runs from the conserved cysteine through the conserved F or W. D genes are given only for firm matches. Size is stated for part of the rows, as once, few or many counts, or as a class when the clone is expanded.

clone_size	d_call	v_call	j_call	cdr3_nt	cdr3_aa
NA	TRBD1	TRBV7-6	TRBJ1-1	TGTGCCAGCAGCCGGACAGGGGAAGCTTTCTTT	CASSRTGEAFF
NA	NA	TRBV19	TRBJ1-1	TGTGCCACTAGACAGGTCGAGGTGAACACTGAAGCTTTCTTT	CATRQVEVNTEAFF
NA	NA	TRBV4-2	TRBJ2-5	TGTGCCAGCAGCCAAGATTGGGACGGGGGATTCAAAGAGACCCAGTACTTC	CASSQDWDGGFKETQYF
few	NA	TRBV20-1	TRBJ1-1	TGCAGTGCTAGGACAGAGTCTGAAGCTTTCTTT	CSARTESEAFF
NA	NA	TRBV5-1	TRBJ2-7	TGCGCCAGCAGCTTGGGGCCACCATCGGGACGGGACACCCCCTACGAGCAGTACTTC	CASSLGPPSGRDTPYEQYF
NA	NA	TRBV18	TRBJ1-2	TGTGCCAGCTCACCGAACAGGGAAGGCTACACCTTC	CASSPNREGYTF
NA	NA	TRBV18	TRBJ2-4	TGTGCCAGCTCACCGGGGCCCAAAAACATTCAGTACTTC	CASSPGPKNIQYF
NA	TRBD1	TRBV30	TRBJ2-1	TGTGCCTTTGACAGGGGCACCTACAATGAGCAGTTCTTC	CAFDRGTYNEQFF
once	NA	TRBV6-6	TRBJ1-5	TGTGCCAGCAGTTACTCTGGAGGGAACAATCAGCCCCAGCATTTT	CASSYSGGNNQPQHF
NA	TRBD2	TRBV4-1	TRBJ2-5	TGCGTCAGCAGCCGTAGCGGGGGGCAGGAGACCCAGTACTTC	CVSSRSGGQETQYF
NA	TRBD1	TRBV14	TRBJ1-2	TGTGCCAGCAGCCAAGCCTCAGGGGGCGGCTACACCTTC	CASSQASGGGYTF
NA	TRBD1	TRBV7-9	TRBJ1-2	TGTGCCAGCAGCCCCGGGACAGGGGGCGCCGGCTACACCTTC	CASSPGTGGAGYTF
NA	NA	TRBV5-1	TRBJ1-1	TGCGCCAGCAGCTTGTGGGCCGCGCAGGGGACTGAAGCTTTCTTT	CASSLWAAQGTEAFF
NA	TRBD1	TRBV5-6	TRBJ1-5	TGTGCCAGCAGCTTTAGACAGGGGGGAGGCAATCAGCCCCAGCATTTT	CASSFRQGGGNQPQHF
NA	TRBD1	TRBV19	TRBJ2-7	TGTGCCAGTAGGCGCACAGGGGTGGGTTACGAGCAGTACTTC	CASRRTGVGYEQYF
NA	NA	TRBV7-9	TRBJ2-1	TGTGCCAGCAGCCCTCAGGGAGGTCATGAGCAGTTCTTC	CASSPQGGHEQFF
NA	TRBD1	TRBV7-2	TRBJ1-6	TGTGCCAGCAGCTTAGAGGACAGGTCTTCGAGCTCCTATAATTCACCCCTCCACTTT	CASSLEDRSSSSYNSPLHF
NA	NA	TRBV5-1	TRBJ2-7	TGCGCCAGCAGCTTGGACACAGCTCGTTCCTACGAGCAGTACTTC	CASSLDTARSYEQYF
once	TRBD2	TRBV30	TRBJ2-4	TGTGCCTGGAGCTTCATAGCGGGGGGAAACATTCAGTACTTC	CAWSFIAGGNIQYF
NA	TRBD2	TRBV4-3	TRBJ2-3	TGCGCCAGCAGCCAAGGAGCGGGGGGCGGGGATACGCAGTATTTT	CASSQGAGGGDTQYF
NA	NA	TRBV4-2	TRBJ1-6	TGTGCCAGCAGCCTTCATAGGCACGGGAATTCACCCCTCCACTTT	CASSLHRHGNSPLHF
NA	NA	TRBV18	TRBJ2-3	TGTGCCAGCTCACTTCGGGATAGCACAGATACGCAGTATTTT	CASSLRDSTDTQYF
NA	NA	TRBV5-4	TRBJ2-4	TGTGCCAGCAGCTTACAGGGTGTCGAAGGGAACATTCAGTACTTC	CASSLQGVEGNIQYF
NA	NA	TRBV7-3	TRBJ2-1	TGTGCCAGCAGCTCGGCGGGCAGGGGGGAGGCCAATGAGCAGTTCTTC	CASSSAGRGEANEQFF
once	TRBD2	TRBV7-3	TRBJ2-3	TGTGCCAGCACAGTGACTAGCGGGGGGGAAGTGACAGATACGCAGTATTTT	CASTVTSGGEVTDTQYF
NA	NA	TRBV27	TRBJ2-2	TGTGCCAGCAGAAGAAAAGGGGCGAACACGCCCGGGGAGCTGTTTTTT	CASRRKGANTPGELFF
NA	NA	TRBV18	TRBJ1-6	TGTGCCAGCTCACCACCCGGCGGACAAGGGGCACCCCTCCACTTT	CASSPPGGQGAPLHF
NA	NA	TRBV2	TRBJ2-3	TGTGCCAGCAGTGGATCGACAGCAGATACGCAGTATTTT	CASSGSTADTQYF
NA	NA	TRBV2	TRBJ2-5	TGTGCCAGCAGTGCAGGAAGGCAGACCCAGTACTTC	CASSAGRQTQYF
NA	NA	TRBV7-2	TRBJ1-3	TGTGCCAGCAGCTTAGGGACAGTTGGAAACACCATATATTTT	CASSLGTVGNTIYF
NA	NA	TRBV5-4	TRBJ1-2	TGTGCCAGCAGCTTGGAGGCGGGTTCCTATGGCTACACCTTC	CASSLEAGSYGYTF
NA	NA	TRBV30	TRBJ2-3	TGTGCCTGGAGTCCCGGGGTAAGCACAGATACGCAGTATTTT	CAWSPGVSTDTQYF
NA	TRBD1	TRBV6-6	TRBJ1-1	TGTGCCAGCAGCAGAAGGGGGCAAAACACTGAAGCTTTCTTT	CASSRRGQNTEAFF
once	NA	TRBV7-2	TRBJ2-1	TGTGCCAGCAGCTGGTCAGGTGCTCCTCAGTTCTTC	CASSWSGAPQFF
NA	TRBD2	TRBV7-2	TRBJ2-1	TGTGCCAGCAGCTCGGGGGGAGGGGTCTACAATGAGCAGTTCTTC	CASSSGGGVYNEQFF
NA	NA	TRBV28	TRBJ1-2	TGTGCCAGCAGTCGGACGGGAGCGGGGAACTATGGCTACACCTTC	CASSRTGAGNYGYTF
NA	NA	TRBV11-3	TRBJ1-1	TGTGCCAGCAGCCCCCCCGACAGGCCCTCTGAAGCTTTCTTT	CASSPPDRPSEAFF
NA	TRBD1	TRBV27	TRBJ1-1	TGTGCCAGCAGTTCTTGGGGACAGGGGAGGACTGAAGCTTTCTTT	CASSSWGQGRTEAFF
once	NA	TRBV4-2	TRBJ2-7	TGTGCCAGCAGCCGAGGACCGGCCCAGGGCGAGCAGTACTTC	CASSRGPAQGEQYF
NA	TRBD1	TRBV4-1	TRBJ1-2	TGCGCCAGCAGCCAGGGGTCAGGACAGGGGAATGGCTACACCTTC	CASSQGSGQGNGYTF
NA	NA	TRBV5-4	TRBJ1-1	TGTGCCAGCAGCTTGGCTCAGGGAAGTGAGGCTTTCTTT	CASSLAQGSEAFF
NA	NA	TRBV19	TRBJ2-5	TGTGCCAGCCAGGGGTCCGGGGAGACCCAGTACTTC	CASQGSGETQYF
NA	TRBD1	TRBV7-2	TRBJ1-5	TGTGCCAGCAGCTTAAGGGGACAGTATAGCAATCAGCCCCAGCATTTT	CASSLRGQYSNQPQHF
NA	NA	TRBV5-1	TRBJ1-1	TGCGCCAGCAGCTTTGGGGGGTGGAACACTGAAGCTTTCTTT	CASSFGGWNTEAFF
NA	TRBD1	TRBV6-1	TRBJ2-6	TGTGCCAGCAGGTCGACAGGGTCTGGGGCCAACGTCCTGACTTTC	CASRSTGSGANVLTF
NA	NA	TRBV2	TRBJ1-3	TGTGCCAGCAGCAGGGGATCTGGAAACACCATATATTTT	CASSRGSGNTIYF
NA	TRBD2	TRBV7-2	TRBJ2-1	TGTGCCAGCAGCTTAGCCGGGACTAGCGGTTACAATGAGCAGTTCTTC	CASSLAGTSGYNEQFF
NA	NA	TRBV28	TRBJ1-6	TGTGCCAGCAGTTCTCGTACTGCCCCAAATTCACCCCTCCACTTT	CASSSRTAPNSPLHF
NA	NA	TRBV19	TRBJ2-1	TGTGCCAGTAGTAGAGCTAGCTCCTACAATGAGCAGTTCTTC	CASSRASSYNEQFF